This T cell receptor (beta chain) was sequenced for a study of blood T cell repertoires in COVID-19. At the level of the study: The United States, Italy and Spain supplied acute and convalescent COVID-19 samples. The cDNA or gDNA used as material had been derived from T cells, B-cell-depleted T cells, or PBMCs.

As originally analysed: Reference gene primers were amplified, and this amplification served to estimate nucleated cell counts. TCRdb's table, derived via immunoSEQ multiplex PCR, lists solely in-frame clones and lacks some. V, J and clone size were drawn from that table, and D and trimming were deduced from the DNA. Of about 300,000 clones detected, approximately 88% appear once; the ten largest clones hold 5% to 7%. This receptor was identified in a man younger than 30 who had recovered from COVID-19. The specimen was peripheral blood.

CDR3 nucleotide sequence: TGTGCCAGCAGCCAAGCCCCTACTTACTCCTACGAGCAGTACTTC. This translates into CASSQAPTYSYEQYF. The rearrangement joins TRBV14 to TRBJ2-7; D gene unclear. CDR3 length: 15 amino acids. The V gene lost 1 base and the J gene lost 0 bases, with 10 bases spanning the gap. Per germline, CDR1 SGHDN and CDR2 FVKESK.